This T cell receptor (beta chain) stems from a study of cytomegalovirus exposure and HLA in healthy donors. PCR was performed using 60 Vbeta and 13 Jbeta primers. The method was immunoSEQ multiplex PCR; TCRdb's version includes in-frame clones alone and lacks a portion of them. The sample lists under 150,000 clones; over 65% were seen once. The junction had 13 bases not matched to a gene; V was cut back by 4 bases and J by 8 bases. The V gene's germline CDR1 is MGHDK and CDR2 SYGVNS. The CDR3 is made up of 16 amino acids. As for this clone: No antigen is known for it.

Overall study results and limits: In a later analysis, HLA-associated beta chains showed higher expansion and lower generation probabilities than comparable chains. Previously analyzed data showed that most TCR beta V segments were productive at a frequency of about 90% or about 30%. Whilst most TCR sequences proved rare, a subset of public TCRs occurred across many donors. A later analysis reportedly found that, within productive TCRs, an Asian-associated ancestry cluster had fewer N-insertions than the mean observed across the roughly 700 donors.

The sample was PBMCs. The genes are TRBV25-1 and TRBJ2-1; 8 bases map to TRBD1. The receptor comes from a man aged 35 to 55 in good health and CMV-seropositive. The CDR3, as DNA: TGTGCCAGCAGTGCCCACACCGGGACAGGATTCGATGAGCAGTTCTTC. It translates to CASSAHTGTGFDEQFF.